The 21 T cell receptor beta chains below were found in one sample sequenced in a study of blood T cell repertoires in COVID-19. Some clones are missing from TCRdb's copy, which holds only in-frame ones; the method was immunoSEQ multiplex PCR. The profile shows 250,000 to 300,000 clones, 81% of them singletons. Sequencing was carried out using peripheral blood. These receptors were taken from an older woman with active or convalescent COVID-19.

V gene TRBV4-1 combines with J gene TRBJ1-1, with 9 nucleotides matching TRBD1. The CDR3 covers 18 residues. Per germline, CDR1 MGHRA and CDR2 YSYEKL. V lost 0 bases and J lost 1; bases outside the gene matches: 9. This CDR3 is CASSQDIRDRETNTEAFF. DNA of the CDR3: TGCGCCAGCAGCCAAGATATAAGGGACAGGGAAACGAACACTGAAGCTTTCTTT.

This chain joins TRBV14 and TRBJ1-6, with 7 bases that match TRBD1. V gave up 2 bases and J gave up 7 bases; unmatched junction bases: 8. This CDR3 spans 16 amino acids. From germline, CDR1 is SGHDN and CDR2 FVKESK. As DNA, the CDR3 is TGTGCCAGCAGCCAACCAACACAGGGGAGGAATTCACCCCTCCACTTT. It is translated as CASSQPTQGRNSPLHF.

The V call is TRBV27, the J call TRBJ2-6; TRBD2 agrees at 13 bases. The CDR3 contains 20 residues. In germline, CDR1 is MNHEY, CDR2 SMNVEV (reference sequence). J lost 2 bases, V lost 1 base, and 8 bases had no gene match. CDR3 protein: CASSLWGWGTSGAGANVLTF. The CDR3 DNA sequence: TGTGCCAGCAGTTTATGGGGATGGGGGACTAGCGGGGCTGGGGCCAACGTCCTGACTTTC. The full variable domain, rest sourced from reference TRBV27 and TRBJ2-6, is EAQVTQNPRYLITVTGKKLTVTCSQNMNHEYMSWYRQDPGLGLRQIYYSMNVEVTDKGDVPEGYKVSRKEKRNFPLILESPSPNQTSLYFCASSLWGWGTSGAGANVLTFGAGSRLTVL.

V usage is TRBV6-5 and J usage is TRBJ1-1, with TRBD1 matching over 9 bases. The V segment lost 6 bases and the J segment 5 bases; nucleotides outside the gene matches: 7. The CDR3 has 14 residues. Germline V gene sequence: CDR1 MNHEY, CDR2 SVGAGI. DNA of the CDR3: TGTGCCAGCAGGGTACAGGGGGCGCATACTGAAGCTTTCTTT. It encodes CASRVQGAHTEAFF.

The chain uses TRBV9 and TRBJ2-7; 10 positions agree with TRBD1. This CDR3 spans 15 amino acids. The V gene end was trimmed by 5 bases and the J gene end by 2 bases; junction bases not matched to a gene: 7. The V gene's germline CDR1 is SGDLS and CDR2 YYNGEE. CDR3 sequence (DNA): TGTGCCAGCAGTGCCCTTGGGACAGGGGCCTACGAGCAGTACTTC. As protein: CASSALGTGAYEQYF.

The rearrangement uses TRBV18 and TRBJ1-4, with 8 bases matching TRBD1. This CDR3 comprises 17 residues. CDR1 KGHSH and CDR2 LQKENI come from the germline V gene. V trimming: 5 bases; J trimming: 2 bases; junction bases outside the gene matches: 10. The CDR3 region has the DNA TGTGCCAGCTCAAACCGGGACAGGCGGACGACTAATGAAAAACTGTTTTTT. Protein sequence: CASSNRDRRTTNEKLFF.

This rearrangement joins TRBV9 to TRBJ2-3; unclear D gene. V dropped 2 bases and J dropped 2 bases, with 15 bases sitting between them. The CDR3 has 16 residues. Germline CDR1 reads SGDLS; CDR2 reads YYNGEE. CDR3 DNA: TGTGCCAGCAGCGTCGCCCCTAGAAGGTCCACAGATACGCAGTATTTT. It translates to CASSVAPRRSTDTQYF.

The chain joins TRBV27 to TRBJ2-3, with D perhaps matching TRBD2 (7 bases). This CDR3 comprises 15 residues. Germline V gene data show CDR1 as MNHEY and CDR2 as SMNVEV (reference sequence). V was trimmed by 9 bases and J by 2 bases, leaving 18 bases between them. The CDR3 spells CASAGRGVFTDTQYF. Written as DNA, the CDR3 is TGTGCCAGTGCGGGGAGGGGGGTTTTCACAGATACGCAGTATTTT.

The CDR3 loop reads CASSVDYSGNTIYF. CDR3 coding DNA: TGTGCCAGCAGCGTAGACTACTCTGGAAACACCATATATTTT. This chain joins TRBV9 and TRBJ1-3, with D hard to call. Trimming left V 0 bases short and J 0 bases short, with 4 bases between. The CDR3 is 14 residues long. From germline, CDR1 is SGDLS and CDR2 YYNGEE.

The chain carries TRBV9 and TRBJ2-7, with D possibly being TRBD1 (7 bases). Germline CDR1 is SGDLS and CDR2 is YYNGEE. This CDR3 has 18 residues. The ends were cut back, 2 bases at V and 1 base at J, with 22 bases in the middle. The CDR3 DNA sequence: TGTGCCAGCAGCGTCGGAGGAGGGACAGTTACCCGTTCCTACGAGCAGTACTTC. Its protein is CASSVGGGTVTRSYEQYF.

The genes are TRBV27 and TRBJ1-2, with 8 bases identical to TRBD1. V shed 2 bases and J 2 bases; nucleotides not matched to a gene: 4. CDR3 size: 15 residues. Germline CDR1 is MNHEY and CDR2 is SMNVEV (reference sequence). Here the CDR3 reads CASSLGQGFNYGYTF. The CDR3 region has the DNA TGTGCCAGCAGTTTAGGACAGGGATTCAACTATGGCTACACCTTC.

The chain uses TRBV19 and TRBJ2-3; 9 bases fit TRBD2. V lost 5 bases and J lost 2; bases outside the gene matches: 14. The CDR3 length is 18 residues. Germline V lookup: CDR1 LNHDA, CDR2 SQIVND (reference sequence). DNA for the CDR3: TGTGCCAGTAGTCAAATACCCAAATTAGCGGGGGCCACAGATACGCAGTATTTT. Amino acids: CASSQIPKLAGATDTQYF.

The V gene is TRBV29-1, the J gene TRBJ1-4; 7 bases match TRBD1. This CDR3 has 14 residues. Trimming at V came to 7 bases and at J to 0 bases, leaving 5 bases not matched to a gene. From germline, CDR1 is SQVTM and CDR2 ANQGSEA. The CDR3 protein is CSAITGATNEKLFF. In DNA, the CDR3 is TGCAGCGCCATCACAGGGGCAACTAATGAAAAACTGTTTTTT.

The CDR3 DNA sequence: TGTGCCAGTAGTCGAGAACTTTACAATGAGCAGTTCTTC. This sequence encodes CASSRELYNEQFF. The rearrangement uses TRBV19 and TRBJ2-1; D not certain. The length of the CDR3 is 13 residues. From germline, CDR1 is LNHDA and CDR2 SQIVND (reference sequence). V was clipped by 5 bases and J by 4 bases, with 9 bases between them. The complete variable domain, with remaining parts taken from reference TRBV19 and TRBJ2-1, reads DGGITQSPKYLFRKEGQNVTLSCEQNLNHDAMYWYRQDPGQGLRLIYYSQIVNDFQKGDIAEGYSVSREKKESFPLTVTSAQKNPTAFYLCASSRELYNEQFFGPGTRLTVL.

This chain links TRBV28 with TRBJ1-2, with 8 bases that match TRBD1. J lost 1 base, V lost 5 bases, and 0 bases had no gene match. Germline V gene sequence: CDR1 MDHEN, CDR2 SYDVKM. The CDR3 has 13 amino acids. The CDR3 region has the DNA TGTGCCAGCAGTGACAGGGGTAACTATGGCTACACCTTC. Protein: CASSDRGNYGYTF.

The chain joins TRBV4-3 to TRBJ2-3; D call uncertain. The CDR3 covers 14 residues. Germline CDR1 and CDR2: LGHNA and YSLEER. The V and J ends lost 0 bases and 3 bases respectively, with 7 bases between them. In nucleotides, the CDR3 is TGCGCCAGCAGCCAAGATCTGAGAACAGATACGCAGTATTTT. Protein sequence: CASSQDLRTDTQYF.

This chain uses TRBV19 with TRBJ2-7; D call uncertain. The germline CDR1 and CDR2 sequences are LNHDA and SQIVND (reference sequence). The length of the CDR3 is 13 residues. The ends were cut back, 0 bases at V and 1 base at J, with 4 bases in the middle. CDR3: CASSIDNSYEQYF. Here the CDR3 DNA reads TGTGCCAGTAGTATAGACAATTCCTACGAGCAGTACTTC.

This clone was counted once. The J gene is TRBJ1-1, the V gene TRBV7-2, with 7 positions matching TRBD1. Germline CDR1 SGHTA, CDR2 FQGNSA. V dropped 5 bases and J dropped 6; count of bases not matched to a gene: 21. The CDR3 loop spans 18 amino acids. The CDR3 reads CASSQYTGQGVSGAEAFF. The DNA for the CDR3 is TGTGCCAGCAGCCAATACACGGGGCAGGGGGTGAGTGGGGCTGAAGCTTTCTTT.

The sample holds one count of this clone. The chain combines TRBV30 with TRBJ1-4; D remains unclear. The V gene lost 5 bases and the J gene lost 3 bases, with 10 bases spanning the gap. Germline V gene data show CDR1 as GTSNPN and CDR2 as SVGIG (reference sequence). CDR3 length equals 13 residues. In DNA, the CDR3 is TGTGCCTGGGCCTACCACTCTAATGAAAAACTGTTTTTT. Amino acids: CAWAYHSNEKLFF.

CDR3 bases: TGTGCCAGCAGCGTAGTAGGGGGCCTACCCACTGAAGCTTTCTTT. It codes for CASSVVGGLPTEAFF. V gene TRBV9 combines with J gene TRBJ1-1; 7 bases map to TRBD1. The CDR3 is 15 residues long. The V gene end was trimmed by 0 bases and the J gene end by 4 bases; junction bases not matched to a gene: 6. Per the germline V gene, CDR1 is SGDLS and CDR2 is YYNGEE.

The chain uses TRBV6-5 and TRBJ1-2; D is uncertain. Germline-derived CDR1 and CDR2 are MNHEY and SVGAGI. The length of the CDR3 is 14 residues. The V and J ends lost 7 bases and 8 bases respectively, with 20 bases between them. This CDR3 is CASTFRGEMRGYTF. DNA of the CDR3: TGTGCCAGCACCTTCCGAGGAGAAATGCGGGGCTACACCTTC.